These T cell receptor beta chains were read from a single sample in a study of blood T cell repertoires in COVID-19. TCRdb keeps only in-frame clones here, not all; method: immunoSEQ multiplex PCR. The sample lists some 170,000 clones, 70% to 90% seen once, with approximately 1.1% in the top ten. The sample comprised peripheral blood. Source of these receptors: a man aged 40-49 years with acute or convalescent COVID-19. The CDR3 runs from the conserved cysteine through the conserved F or W.

J gene: TRBJ2-7; V gene: TRBV7-9; CDR3 protein: CASSGTNSYEQYF
J gene: TRBJ2-3; V gene: TRBV6-5; CDR3 protein: CASSYIGRGGVDTQYF
J gene: TRBJ2-2; V gene: TRBV5-8; CDR3 protein: CASSLDLAGTGELFF
J gene: TRBJ2-1; V gene: TRBV7-2; CDR3 protein: CASSIQEGGEQFF
J gene: TRBJ2-3; V gene: TRBV18; CDR3 protein: CASSRERNTQYF
J gene: TRBJ2-1; V gene: TRBV11-3; CDR3 protein: CASSLRTGRDEQFF
J gene: TRBJ1-1; V gene: TRBV6-5; CDR3 protein: CASRRGEDTEAFF
J gene: TRBJ2-7; V gene: TRBV11-2; CDR3 protein: CASSNDRGHEQYF
J gene: TRBJ2-7; V gene: TRBV20-1; CDR3 protein: CSAETDFEQYF
J gene: TRBJ1-2; V gene: TRBV28; CDR3 protein: CASSTYGQSPNYGYTF
J gene: TRBJ1-1; V gene: TRBV29-1; CDR3 protein: CSVGSGFEAFF
J gene: TRBJ1-2; V gene: TRBV4-1; CDR3 protein: CASSHTIHQGLDYGYTF
J gene: TRBJ2-5; V gene: TRBV7-9; CDR3 protein: CASSRTSGLETQYF
J gene: TRBJ2-7; V gene: TRBV30; CDR3 protein: CAWSPGSEQYF
J gene: TRBJ2-1; V gene: TRBV7-3; CDR3 protein: CASSLRSGGAQFF
J gene: TRBJ2-1; V gene: TRBV10-3; CDR3 protein: CAISGSGGLSTEQFF
J gene: TRBJ1-5; V gene: TRBV15; CDR3 protein: CATSTGQGIGNQPQHF
J gene: TRBJ2-2; V gene: TRBV5-1; CDR3 protein: CASSLESFTGELFF
J gene: TRBJ1-1; V gene: TRBV29-1; CDR3 protein: CSVEPPGNTEAFF
J gene: TRBJ2-1; V gene: TRBV20-1; CDR3 protein: CSADRDPEQFF
J gene: TRBJ2-7; V gene: TRBV7-6; CDR3 protein: CASSFRGPSYEQYF
J gene: TRBJ2-2; V gene: TRBV4-2; CDR3 protein: CASSHNSGTGELFF
J gene: TRBJ1-1; V gene: TRBV19; CDR3 protein: CASSSLQGAGEAFF
J gene: TRBJ2-2; V gene: TRBV28; CDR3 protein: CASSLFPGQNTGELFF
J gene: TRBJ2-2; V gene: TRBV30; CDR3 protein: CAWSDRLRGGGELFF
J gene: TRBJ1-1; V gene: TRBV19; CDR3 protein: CASSPTGGYTEAFF
J gene: TRBJ2-5; V gene: TRBV6-5; CDR3 protein: CASSRGTGVLSAQYF
J gene: TRBJ2-3; V gene: TRBV6-5; CDR3 protein: CASSQPSGGGTQYF
J gene: TRBJ1-2; V gene: TRBV28; CDR3 protein: CASSPTHRAEGYTF
J gene: TRBJ1-1; V gene: TRBV10-3; CDR3 protein: CAISSGGSTEAFF
J gene: TRBJ2-3; V gene: TRBV2; CDR3 protein: CASGLAGSTDTQYF
J gene: TRBJ2-5; V gene: TRBV18; CDR3 protein: CASSPGTGQETQYF
J gene: TRBJ2-5; V gene: TRBV7-2; CDR3 protein: CASSLPLAAAETQYF
J gene: TRBJ1-2; V gene: TRBV25-1; CDR3 protein: CASSERAGYTF
J gene: TRBJ1-1; V gene: TRBV7-8; CDR3 protein: CASSTDSYTEAFF
J gene: TRBJ1-2; V gene: TRBV5-6; CDR3 protein: CASSLDGDIRRYGYTF
J gene: TRBJ2-1; V gene: TRBV13; CDR3 protein: CASSSTSGGVAWEQFF
J gene: TRBJ2-2; V gene: TRBV4-3; CDR3 protein: CASSQGTSVSGELFF
J gene: TRBJ2-2; V gene: TRBV6-2/TRBV6-3; CDR3 protein: CASSFLAGTGELFF
J gene: TRBJ1-2; V gene: TRBV9; CDR3 protein: CASSVGSLNYGYTF
J gene: TRBJ2-6; V gene: TRBV18; CDR3 protein: CASSPPLPSGANVLTF
J gene: TRBJ1-1; V gene: TRBV7-2; CDR3 protein: CASSPPLEAFF
J gene: TRBJ2-2; V gene: TRBV18; CDR3 protein: CASSPRTATNTGELFF
J gene: TRBJ1-2; V gene: TRBV5-1; CDR3 protein: CASSSGLNYGYTF
J gene: TRBJ1-1; V gene: TRBV12-5; CDR3 protein: CASGFGSNTEAFF
J gene: TRBJ2-2; V gene: TRBV12-3/TRBV12-4; CDR3 protein: CASSFGGTGELFF
J gene: TRBJ1-2; V gene: TRBV6-5; CDR3 protein: CASSYSGTGTSYGYTF
J gene: TRBJ2-5; V gene: TRBV5-1; CDR3 protein: CASSPDTPEETQYF
J gene: TRBJ1-2; V gene: TRBV28; CDR3 protein: CASNRPGTGHGYTF
J gene: TRBJ2-1; V gene: TRBV9; CDR3 protein: CASSVAAGGPHSEQFF
J gene: TRBJ1-5; V gene: TRBV11-3; CDR3 protein: CASSSGNGQPQHF
J gene: TRBJ1-3; V gene: TRBV5-1; CDR3 protein: CASSPAISGNTIYF
J gene: TRBJ1-2; V gene: TRBV7-9; CDR3 protein: CASSAWDSPYGYTF
J gene: TRBJ2-7; V gene: TRBV3-1/TRBV3-2; CDR3 protein: CASSQVSGVSYEQYF